Presented here are 20 T cell receptor beta chains from one specimen sequenced in a study of T-cell memory formation after mild COVID-19. Each CDR3 protein is one row after TCRdb ran MiXCR on the 5' RACE reads. The repertoire consists of about 390,000 distinct CDR3 sequences, with about 15% occurring once and the leading ten covering about a fifth. The sample taken for sequencing was PBMCs or a T cell subset sorted from them (not recorded which). All receptors derive from a young man who had mild COVID-19 (a few samples of this study predate the infection). Cell type and time point are not known.

This clonotype has only a few counts. This chain links TRBV10-3 with TRBJ2-1, with D perhaps matching TRBD1 (6 bases). Germline V gene sequence: CDR1 ENHRY, CDR2 SYGVKD. The CDR3 totals 12 residues. V lost 7 bases and J lost 9, with 13 bases in between. CDR3 in DNA: TGTGCCATCAACACAGGGAGCGGTGAGCAGTTCTTC. Amino acid sequence: CAINTGSGEQFF.

This clonotype has more than one count but fewer than ten. The chain recombines TRBV28 with TRBJ2-1; D remains ambiguous. This CDR3 is built from 10 residues. Per germline, CDR1 MDHEN and CDR2 SYDVKM. Trimming removed 9 bases from V and 5 bases from J, with 5 bases in between. The CDR3, as DNA: TGTGCCAGTGCGCACAATGAGCAGTTCTTC. Amino acids: CASAHNEQFF. Supplemented by reference TRBV28 and TRBJ2-1, the full variable domain reads DVKVTQSSRYLVKRTGEKVFLECVQDMDHENMFWYRQDPGLGLRLIYFSYDVKMKEKGDIPEGYSVSREKKERFSLILESASTNQTSMYLCASAHNEQFFGPGTRLTVL.

The chain uses TRBV4-3 and TRBJ2-3; tentative D call: TRBD2 (7 bases). The CDR3 spans 16 residues. Germline V gene data show CDR1 as LGHNA and CDR2 as YSLEER. Deletions cut 2 bases from V and 5 bases from J, with 17 bases between. CDR3 in DNA: TGCGCCAGCAGCCAAAATCCACCGGGGGGCGGAGATACGCAGTATTTT. The encoded protein is CASSQNPPGGGDTQYF.

This clonotype was seen a few times. The J gene is TRBJ2-7, the V gene TRBV7-2, with D unresolved. The CDR3 is 12 amino acids. V gave up 5 bases and J gave up 4 bases, with 9 bases separating them. Per the germline V gene, CDR1 is SGHTA and CDR2 is FQGNSA. The CDR3 here is CASSTRVYEQYF. CDR3 coding DNA: TGTGCCAGCAGCACCCGGGTGTACGAGCAGTACTTC.

This clonotype was seen ten or more times. V is TRBV6-4 and J is TRBJ1-1, with D possibly matching TRBD1 (5 bases). Trimming stripped 3 bases from V and 9 bases from J, with 17 bases between. The CDR3 loop spans 14 amino acids. In germline, CDR1 is MRHNA, CDR2 SNTAGT. The CDR3 sequence is CASSDSVGTGQAFF. The CDR3 nucleotides read TGTGCCAGCAGTGATTCTGTAGGGACGGGACAAGCTTTCTTT.

The genes are TRBV30 and TRBJ1-1, with D possibly TRBD1 on 5 matching bases. V was pared by 3 bases and J by 4 bases, with 9 bases between. The CDR3 loop spans 12 amino acids. CDR1 GTSNPN and CDR2 SVGIG come from the germline V gene (reference sequence). DNA of the CDR3: TGTGCCTGGAGGTCCGGGGGCACTGAAGCTTTCTTT. This encodes CAWRSGGTEAFF.

The table lists this clonotype with a few counts. The rearrangement links TRBV19 to TRBJ2-7; D unclear. Germline loops: CDR1 LNHDA, CDR2 SQIVND (reference sequence). V lost 2 bases and J lost 2, with 10 bases in between. This CDR3 has 14 amino acids. CDR3 protein: CASSISGLTYEQYF. Here the CDR3 DNA reads TGTGCCAGTAGTATATCAGGCCTCACCTACGAGCAGTACTTC.

Only a few counts were recorded for this clonotype. V gene TRBV7-3 combines with J gene TRBJ1-1; D is possibly TRBD1 (5 bases). The ends were cut back, 0 bases at V and 4 bases at J, with 12 bases in the middle. The CDR3 consists of 15 residues. Germline V CDR1 and CDR2: SGHTA, FQGTGA. In nucleotides, the CDR3 is TGTGCCAGCAGCTTAACTGGCGGGGGGGTCACTGAAGCTTTCTTT. This gives the protein CASSLTGGGVTEAFF.

The chain joins TRBV7-2 to TRBJ1-1, with D possibly TRBD1 on 5 matching bases. Germline CDR1 and CDR2: SGHTA and FQGNSA. V was cut by 2 bases and J by 6 bases, with 13 bases left in between. The CDR3 length is 14 residues. The CDR3 DNA is TGTGCCAGCAGCTTACAGGGCTCGATTGCTGAAGCTTTCTTT. This codes for CASSLQGSIAEAFF.

The chain has TRBV7-9 and TRBJ2-2, with D tentatively TRBD1 or TRBD2 (5 bases each). The V and J ends lost 5 bases and 0 bases respectively, with 13 bases between them. CDR3 size: 16 residues. The germline V gene has CDR1 SEHNR and CDR2 FQNEAQ (reference sequence). CDR3 sequence reads: CASSALGPTNTGELFF. The CDR3 nucleotides are TGTGCCAGCAGCGCGCTGGGACCCACGAACACCGGGGAGCTGTTTTTT.

The chain uses TRBV29-1 and TRBJ1-2; D ambiguous. Germline V gives CDR1 SQVTM, CDR2 ANQGSEA. The V end was cut by 2 bases, the J end by 5 bases, with 12 bases between. There are 13 residues in the CDR3. CDR3 nucleotide sequence: TGCAGCGTTGAACACCGCGTCGGGTATGGCTACACCTTC. This codes for CSVEHRVGYGYTF.

This clonotype was seen more than once but under ten times. This chain joins TRBV4-3 and TRBJ1-3; a possible D gene is TRBD1 (6 bases). This CDR3 comprises 16 residues. CDR1 is LGHNA and CDR2 is YSLEER in the germline V gene. The V gene lost 0 bases and the J gene lost 3 bases, with 12 bases spanning the gap. The CDR3 sequence is CASSQDWGQRGNTIYF. CDR3 bases: TGCGCCAGCAGCCAAGATTGGGGGCAACGTGGAAACACCATATATTTT.

There are many counts of this clonotype. The rearrangement links TRBV7-9 to TRBJ2-7; perhaps TRBD2 as D (6 bases). Germline V gene data show CDR1 as SEHNR and CDR2 as FQNEAQ (reference sequence). The length of the CDR3 is 16 residues. The V end lost 5 bases, the J end lost 2 bases, and 19 bases lay between the germline ends. This chain's CDR3 is CASSRFGTQATYEQYF. CDR3 coding DNA: TGTGCCAGCAGCCGATTCGGGACTCAAGCTACCTACGAGCAGTACTTC. The variable domain in full, with the rest retrieved from reference TRBV7-9 and TRBJ2-7, is DTGVSQNPRHKITKRGQNVTFRCDPISEHNRLYWYRQTLGQGPEFLTYFQNEAQLEKSRLLSDRFSAERPKGSFSTLEIQRTEQGDSAMYLCASSRFGTQATYEQYFGPGTRLTVT.

This clonotype was detected a few times. The chain uses TRBV15 and TRBJ2-1; TRBD2 aligns across 11 bases. The CDR3 is 15 residues long. V lost 1 base, J lost 5 bases, and 1 base stayed unmatched. CDR1 and CDR2 from the germline V gene are LNHNV and YYDKDF (reference sequence). This CDR3 reads CATSRVGLADNEQFF. DNA for the CDR3: TGTGCCACCAGCAGAGTGGGACTAGCGGACAATGAGCAGTTCTTC.

This clonotype was found a few times. The chain combines TRBV10-3 with TRBJ2-2, with 7 bases identical to TRBD1. The CDR3 has 16 amino acids. Germline V gene lookup returns CDR1 ENHRY and CDR2 SYGVKD. Germline trimming cut 7 bases from V and 2 bases from J; bases unmatched to any gene: 10. CDR3 region: CAIMGPHRGNTGELFF. The CDR3 nucleotides are TGTGCCATCATGGGACCTCACAGGGGAAACACCGGGGAGCTGTTTTTT.

This clonotype appeared a few times. The V gene is TRBV6-6, the J gene TRBJ1-1; tentatively, D is TRBD1 (5 bases). V was trimmed by 6 bases and J by 4 bases, leaving 18 bases between them. The CDR3 runs to 15 residues. Per germline, CDR1 MNHNY and CDR2 SVGAGI (reference sequence). The CDR3 is CASSLTQGWSTEAFF. CDR3 sequence (DNA): TGTGCCAGCAGCCTTACTCAGGGTTGGAGCACTGAAGCTTTCTTT.

The CDR3 loop is CASSREITGHHTDTQYF. The CDR3 nucleotides are TGCGCCAGCAGCCGAGAGATAACAGGACACCACACAGATACGCAGTATTTT. V is TRBV4-3 and J is TRBJ2-3, with D possibly matching TRBD1 (5 bases). CDR3 length equals 17 residues. Per the germline V gene, CDR1 is LGHNA and CDR2 is YSLEER. V dropped 4 bases and J dropped 2 bases, with 19 bases sitting between them.

This clonotype was picked up many times. The CDR3 here is CASSRGLAVTDTQYF. For the CDR3, the DNA is TGTGCCAGCAGCCGGGGACTAGCGGTCACAGATACGCAGTATTTT. This rearrangement joins TRBV7-9 to TRBJ2-3; 11 nucleotides align to TRBD2. Unmatched junction bases numbered 3, after V lost 5 bases and J lost 2 bases. The CDR3 sequence is 15 residues long. CDR1 is SEHNR, CDR2 FQNEAQ, per germline (reference sequence).

As DNA, the CDR3 is TGTGCCATCAGTGTAACAGCAGCAGGTGACACTGAAGCTTTCTTT. Protein: CAISVTAAGDTEAFF. The chain combines TRBV10-3 with TRBJ1-1; D remains ambiguous. The ends were cut back, 4 bases at V and 3 bases at J, with 15 bases in the middle. The CDR3 has 15 residues. CDR1 and CDR2 (germline): ENHRY, SYGVKD.

This clonotype was found many times. This chain links TRBV7-2 with TRBJ2-1, with 7 bases lining up with TRBD2. The trim removed 5 bases at V and 4 bases at J, leaving 11 bases unmatched. The V gene's germline CDR1 is SGHTA and CDR2 FQGNSA. This CDR3 has 16 residues. The CDR3 DNA follows: TGTGCCAGCAGCCCAAGAAGTCTAGCGGCGTACAATGAGCAGTTCTTC. This translates into CASSPRSLAAYNEQFF.